This T cell receptor beta chain was sequenced in a study of technical replicates of blood from several donors (dated by TCRdb to between 2016 and 2019). This clone was picked up one time. What this receptor recognizes is not known. Base qualities are not recorded, but no much larger clone differs from it by a single base. Libraries were constructed by the immunoSEQ multiplex PCR assay. TCRdb's version of the immuneACCESS table is confined to in-frame rearrangements and falls short of the full clone set. An unresolved V gene accounts for under half of the shortfall where checked; the remainder is of unknown origin. This sample lists tens of thousands of clones; about 93% were detected once. The ten most abundant clones make up roughly 0.3% of the sample. V and J lose 4 bases and 3 bases, and a span of 19 bases separates them. CDR1 and CDR2, per the germline V gene, are SGDLS and YYNGEE. Spanning cysteine to phenylalanine, the CDR3 consists of 16 amino acids. CDR3 DNA is the only sequence kept; it has 48 bases, read in frame from the first base.

This clonotype was sampled from a human donor in good health. Specimen: T cells isolated from PBMCs. In this chain, TRBV9 is recombined with TRBJ1-1, with the D gene not confidently named. DNA sequence: TGTGCCAGCAGCCCCCGGTACGGGGATCAGGACACTGAAGCTTTCTTT. Translated, this gives CASSPRYGDQDTEAFF.